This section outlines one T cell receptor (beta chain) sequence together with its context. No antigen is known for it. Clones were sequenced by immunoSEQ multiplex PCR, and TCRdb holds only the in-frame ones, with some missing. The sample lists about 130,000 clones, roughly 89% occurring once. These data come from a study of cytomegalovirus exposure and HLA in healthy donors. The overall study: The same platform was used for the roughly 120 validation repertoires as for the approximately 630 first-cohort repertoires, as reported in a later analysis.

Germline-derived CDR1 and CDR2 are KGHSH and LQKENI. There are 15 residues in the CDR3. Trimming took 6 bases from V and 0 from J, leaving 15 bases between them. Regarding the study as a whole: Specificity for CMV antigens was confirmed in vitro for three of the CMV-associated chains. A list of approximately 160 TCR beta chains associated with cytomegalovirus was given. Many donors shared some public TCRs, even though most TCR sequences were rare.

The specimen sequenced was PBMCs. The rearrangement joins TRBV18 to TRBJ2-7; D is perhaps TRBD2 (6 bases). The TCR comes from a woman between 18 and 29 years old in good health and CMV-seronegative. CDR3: CASSWARGSSYEQYV. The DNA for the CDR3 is TGTGCCAGCTCGTGGGCGCGGGGAAGCTCCTACGAGCAGTACGTC.